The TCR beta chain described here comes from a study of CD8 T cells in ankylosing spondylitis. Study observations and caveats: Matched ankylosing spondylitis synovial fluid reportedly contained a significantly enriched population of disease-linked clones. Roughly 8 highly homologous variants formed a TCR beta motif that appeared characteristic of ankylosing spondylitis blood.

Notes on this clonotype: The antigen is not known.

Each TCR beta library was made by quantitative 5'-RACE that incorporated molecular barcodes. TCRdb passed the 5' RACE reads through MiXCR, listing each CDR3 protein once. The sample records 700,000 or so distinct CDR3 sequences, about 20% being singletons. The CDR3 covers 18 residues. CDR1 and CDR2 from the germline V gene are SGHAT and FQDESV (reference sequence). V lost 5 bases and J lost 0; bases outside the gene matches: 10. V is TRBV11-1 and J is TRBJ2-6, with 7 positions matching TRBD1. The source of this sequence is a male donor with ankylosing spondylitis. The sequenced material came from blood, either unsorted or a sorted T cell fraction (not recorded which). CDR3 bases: TGTGCCAGCAGCCGTACAGGGGTCCTCCACTCTGGGGCCAACGTCCTGACTTTC. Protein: CASSRTGVLHSGANVLTF.